The clone carrying this TCR beta chain was found once. The assay was immunoSEQ multiplex PCR, and TCRdb's table has in-frame clones only and misses some. The top ten clones hold around 25% of a sample with about 2,000 clones, 15% to 20% of them seen once. These data come from a study of T cells in localized non-small cell lung cancer. CDR3 length equals 13 residues. The V gene's germline CDR1 is GTSNPN and CDR2 SVGIG (reference sequence). V was pared by 3 bases and J by 2 bases, with 11 bases between. The gene calls are TRBV30 and TRBJ2-7, with D perhaps TRBD1 (5 bases). This clonotype originated in a female donor older than 55 with stage I squamous cell lung carcinoma. The source material was lung tumor tissue, sampled before any cancer treatment. The CDR3 nucleotides are TGTGCCTGGAGAAGGGGCAGTGCCTACGAGCAGTACTTC. Translated, it gives CAWRRGSAYEQYF.